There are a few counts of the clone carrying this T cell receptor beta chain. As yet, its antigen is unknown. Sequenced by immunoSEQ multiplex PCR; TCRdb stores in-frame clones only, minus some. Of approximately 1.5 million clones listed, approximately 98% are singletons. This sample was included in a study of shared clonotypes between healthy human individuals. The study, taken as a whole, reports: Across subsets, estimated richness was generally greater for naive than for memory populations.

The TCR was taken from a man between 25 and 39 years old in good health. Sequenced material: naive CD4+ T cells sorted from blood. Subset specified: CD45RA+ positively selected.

DNA for the CDR3: TGCGCCAGCAGCCAAGATTATATGCGGGCGGGAGCGAACACCGGGGAGCTGTTTTTT. It yields the protein CASSQDYMRAGANTGELFF. The rearrangement joins TRBV4-3 to TRBJ2-2, with 7 bases fitting TRBD2. The CDR3 covers 19 residues. Germline CDR1 reads LGHNA; CDR2 reads YSLEER. Trimming cost V 0 bases and J 0 bases; bases outside gene matches: 10.